What follows are 15 T cell receptor beta chains derived from one specimen sequenced in a study of OX40 agonist ivuxolimab in advanced cancers. The assay was immunoSEQ multiplex PCR, and TCRdb's table has in-frame clones only and misses some. The sample yields approximately 77,000 clones, around 90% seen once. The source material was CD4+ or CD8+ T cells sorted from blood, sampled in a trial of the OX40 agonist ivuxolimab. These receptors all stem from an adult with an advanced solid tumor such as melanoma, head and neck, liver or kidney cancer.

V and J are TRBV18 and TRBJ2-7, with TRBD2 matching over 9 bases. The germline gives CDR1 KGHSH, CDR2 LQKENI. Unmatched junction bases numbered 7, after V lost 6 bases and J lost 4 bases. This CDR3 has 14 amino acids. This CDR3 is CASSLSGGEYEQYF. The CDR3 coding sequence is TGTGCCAGCTCCCTTAGCGGGGGCGAGTACGAGCAGTACTTC.

The chain employs TRBV4-3 and TRBJ2-3; D is uncertain. The CDR3 loop spans 17 amino acids. Germline assignment: CDR1 LGHNA and CDR2 YSLEER. The V end lost 0 bases, the J end lost 0 bases, and 13 bases lay between the germline ends. The CDR3 here is CASSQDRSGPSTDTQYF. CDR3 in DNA: TGCGCCAGCAGCCAAGATCGGAGTGGCCCTAGCACAGATACGCAGTATTTT.

V and J are TRBV9 and TRBJ2-2, with 8 bases fitting TRBD2. This CDR3 comprises 16 residues. The germline CDR1 and CDR2 sequences are SGDLS and YYNGEE. Trimming took 4 bases from V and 1 from J; bases not matched to a gene: 6. CDR3 residues: CASSPATSENTGELFF. The DNA of the CDR3 is TGTGCCAGCAGCCCGGCGACTAGCGAGAACACCGGGGAGCTGTTTTTT.

The gene calls are TRBV30 and TRBJ2-2; D remains unclear. Trimming removed 6 bases at V and 7 bases at J, with 6 bases between. From germline, CDR1 is GTSNPN and CDR2 SVGIG (reference sequence). This CDR3 has 10 residues. CDR3 coding DNA: TGTGCCTGTCAATTCGGGGAGCTGTTTTTT. Translated, it gives CACQFGELFF.

This clone was recorded a few times. The CDR3 here is CASSPTLQEYYNEQFF. The CDR3 nucleotides read TGCGCCAGCAGCCCCACCCTACAGGAATACTACAATGAGCAGTTCTTC. The chain is built from TRBV4-1 and TRBJ2-1, with a tentative D call TRBD1 (5 bases). The V gene's germline CDR1 is MGHRA and CDR2 YSYEKL. CDR3 size: 16 residues. Trimming stripped 4 bases from V and 3 bases from J, with 16 bases between.

This chain joins TRBV5-6 and TRBJ1-5; D remains ambiguous. Germline values: CDR1 SGHDT, CDR2 YYEEEE. Trimming cost V 0 bases and J 3 bases, with 10 bases left between them. The CDR3 spans 15 residues. The CDR3 coding sequence is TGTGCCAGCAGCTTGGGCGGTTCTTCCAATCAGCCCCAGCATTTT. It is translated as CASSLGGSSNQPQHF.

The rearrangement uses TRBV11-2 and TRBJ2-7; 8 bases fit TRBD1. After removal of 5 bases from V and 4 bases from J, the junction contained 10 bases not matched to a gene. The CDR3 consists of 15 residues. The germline V gene encodes CDR1 SGHAT and CDR2 FQNNGV. Written as DNA, the CDR3 is TGTGCCAGCAGCGAACGACAGGGGAACGGTTACGAGCAGTACTTC. As protein: CASSERQGNGYEQYF.

This chain uses TRBV7-6 with TRBJ1-2; 7 positions match TRBD1. Looked up from germline, CDR1 is SGHVS and CDR2 is FNYEAQ. This CDR3 has 15 residues. V dropped 5 bases and J dropped 3; count of bases not matched to a gene: 9. The CDR3 protein is CASSPAGGRDYGYTF. CDR3 coding DNA: TGTGCCAGCAGCCCGGCAGGGGGTAGGGACTATGGCTACACCTTC.

The chain recombines TRBV6-1 with TRBJ2-7, with 9 bases that match TRBD1. This CDR3 is 14 amino acids long. The junction had 3 bases not matched to a gene; V was cut back by 6 bases and J by 0 bases. CDR1 and CDR2 (germline): MNHNS, SASEGT. CDR3 nucleotides: TGTGCCAGCAGCCAACAGGGGGCCTCCTACGAGCAGTACTTC. It encodes CASSQQGASYEQYF.

This chain joins TRBV29-1 and TRBJ2-3; 9 bases align to TRBD2. There are 15 residues in the CDR3. Looked up from germline, CDR1 is SQVTM and CDR2 is ANQGSEA. The ends lost 0 bases at V and 2 bases at J; junction bases unmatched: 3. This chain's CDR3 is CSVEESGGTTDTQYF. The CDR3 DNA sequence: TGCAGCGTTGAAGAGAGCGGGGGGACCACAGATACGCAGTATTTT.

The rearrangement links TRBV7-6 to TRBJ2-7; 7 bases match TRBD2. V lost 6 bases to trimming and J lost 1 base; unmatched junction nucleotides: 3. Germline V gene sequence: CDR1 SGHVS, CDR2 FNYEAQ. The CDR3 consists of 13 residues. The CDR3 loop reads CASRGEGSYEQYF. CDR3 sequence (DNA): TGTGCCAGCAGGGGGGAGGGGTCCTACGAGCAGTACTTC.

The chain is built from TRBV4-2 and TRBJ2-7, with 12 bases lining up with TRBD2. The CDR3 covers 16 residues. Trimming removed 5 bases from V and 2 bases from J; junction bases left unmatched: 7. The germline V gene has CDR1 LGHNA and CDR2 YNFKEQ. This CDR3 reads CASSEGLAGPPYEQYF. DNA for the CDR3: TGTGCCAGCAGCGAGGGACTAGCGGGTCCCCCCTACGAGCAGTACTTC.

The V and J genes are TRBV11-2 and TRBJ1-2; D unclear. CDR1 and CDR2 (germline): SGHAT, FQNNGV. The CDR3 is made up of 13 amino acids. Deletions cut 5 bases from V and 5 bases from J, with 12 bases between. The CDR3 bases are TGTGCCAGCAGCGACTGGTCGAGGTATGGCTACACCTTC. Amino acids: CASSDWSRYGYTF.

This sequence joins TRBV12-5 and TRBJ2-7; TRBD2 matches at 8 bases. V trimming: 1 base; J trimming: 2 bases; junction bases outside the gene matches: 7. This CDR3 has 16 amino acids. Germline V gene lookup returns CDR1 LGHNT and CDR2 FRNRAP. The CDR3 nucleotides read TGTGCTAGTGGTTTGGGGGGTTCGGGAGGGCCCTACGAGCAGTACTTC. Its protein is CASGLGGSGGPYEQYF.

V usage is TRBV7-3 and J usage is TRBJ1-6; no clear D gene. V lost 5 bases and J 0 bases, leaving 5 bases between the germline ends. Germline assignment: CDR1 SGHTA and CDR2 FQGTGA. The CDR3 sequence is 14 residues long. The CDR3 is CASSLSSYNSPLHF. The CDR3 bases are TGTGCCAGCAGCCTAAGCTCCTATAATTCACCCCTCCACTTT.